This T cell receptor beta chain was captured in a study of shared clonotypes between healthy human individuals. Study-wide background: Three plates were used per donor for CD4 naive, three for CD4 memory, two for CD8 naive and one for CD8 memory.

In germline, CDR1 is SNHLY, CDR2 FYNNEI. Trimming removed 1 base from V and 4 bases from J, with 8 bases in between. The CDR3 runs 13 residues. General study findings and limits: Read depth was anticipated to influence clonotype sharing among donors.

Selected positively for CCR7 and CD45RO-negative, naive CD8 cells excluded terminally differentiated effector memory CD45RA+ cells. The donor population consisted of healthy HIV-negative adults with no recent acute infections or vaccinations. Sequencing was performed with immunoSEQ multiplex PCR; in TCRdb, only in-frame clones are kept and a portion is missing. The sample has around 2,100,000 clones; approximately 94% are singletons. As regards this clone: Its antigen is still unknown. This sample also contains other DNA sequences that code for the same CDR3.

This clonotype was obtained from a man aged 18 to 35 in good health. Sequenced material: naive CD8+ T cells sorted from blood. This chain connects TRBV2 to TRBJ2-7, with D possibly being TRBD1 (6 bases). The CDR3 here is CASSEGGRYEQYF. The CDR3 nucleotides read TGTGCCAGCAGTGAAGGGGGGCGGTACGAGCAGTACTTC.